This passage covers 9 T cell receptor beta chains from one sample sequenced in a study of shared T cell receptors in the human thymus. This table comes from immunoSEQ multiplex PCR, and its TCRdb copy is limited to in-frame clones, with some not included. The sample has 600,000 to 900,000 clones; 70% to 90% are singletons. These records were also assigned to another study, of human thymus T cells.

What was sequenced was thymocytes. Every receptor here comes from a girl under three years old with a congenital heart defect.

The chain couples TRBV14 to TRBJ1-1; 7 nucleotides match TRBD1. The V and J ends lost 1 base and 0 bases, in that order; junction bases with no gene match: 11. Germline CDR1 and CDR2: SGHDN and FVKESK. CDR3 length: 18 amino acids. CDR3 sequence: CASSQVYRGGVVNTEAFF. The CDR3 region has the DNA TGTGCCAGCAGCCAAGTTTACAGGGGCGGTGTTGTGAACACTGAAGCTTTCTTT.

This chain links TRBV7-2 with TRBJ2-7; 12 nucleotides match TRBD2. The CDR3 is made up of 16 amino acids. V was pared by 2 bases and J by 7 bases, with 9 bases of the junction left unmatched. Looked up from germline, CDR1 is SGHTA and CDR2 is FQGNSA. CDR3 DNA: TGTGCCAGCAGCTTACAATGGACTAGCGGGGTTGGGGAGCAGTACTTC. It specifies CASSLQWTSGVGEQYF.

J is TRBJ1-6 and V is TRBV30; 7 positions match TRBD1. V was clipped by 3 bases and J by 7 bases; unmatched bases: 6. CDR1 GTSNPN and CDR2 SVGIG come from the germline V gene (reference sequence). This CDR3 is built from 14 residues. CDR3: CAWRDRVGNSPLHF. The CDR3 bases are TGTGCCTGGAGAGACAGGGTGGGCAATTCACCCCTCCACTTT.

The chain has TRBV28 and TRBJ1-1, with D perhaps matching TRBD1 (6 bases). CDR1 is MDHEN and CDR2 is SYDVKM in the germline V gene. The ends were cut back, 4 bases at V and 11 bases at J, with 17 bases in the middle. CDR3 length: 13 amino acids. CDR3 sequence (DNA): TGTGCCAGCAGTTCGCTCAGGGGAAGGCGTGCTTTCTTT. Amino acid sequence: CASSSLRGRRAFF.

The rearrangement uses TRBV18 and TRBJ1-1; possible D gene TRBD1, 6 bases. V lost 3 bases and J lost 0, with 8 bases in between. The CDR3 has 14 amino acids. CDR1 and CDR2 (germline): KGHSH, LQKENI. In DNA form, the CDR3 reads TGTGCCAGCTCACCTCCAGGGGTGAACACTGAAGCTTTCTTT. It codes for CASSPPGVNTEAFF.

In this sample, this clone turned up once. The chain joins TRBV7-2 to TRBJ1-4; D is possibly TRBD1 (6 bases). This CDR3 comprises 18 residues. Per the germline V gene, CDR1 is SGHTA and CDR2 is FQGNSA. Trimming removed 5 bases from V and 8 bases from J, with 27 bases in between. The CDR3 DNA follows: TGTGCCAGCAGCCGTACGGGGAACCACAGGGCCCACTGGGAAAAACTGTTTTTT. Translating gives CASSRTGNHRAHWEKLFF.

The chain links TRBV9 to TRBJ1-3; D is perhaps TRBD1 (6 bases). The V end was cut by 3 bases, the J end by 4 bases, with 14 bases between. Germline CDR1 is SGDLS and CDR2 is YYNGEE. The CDR3 extends over 15 amino acids. In nucleotides, the CDR3 is TGTGCCAGCAGCGCAAATCAGGGGCCCGGAAACACCATATATTTT. This sequence encodes CASSANQGPGNTIYF.

Only one count was recorded for this clone. The gene calls are TRBV4-3 and TRBJ1-1; D not certain. The CDR3 covers 15 residues. The germline V gene encodes CDR1 LGHNA and CDR2 YSLEER. V was pared by 0 bases and J by 0 bases, with 8 bases between. CDR3 nucleotide sequence: TGCGCCAGCAGCCAAGAATCCCCTTTGAACACTGAAGCTTTCTTT. It translates to CASSQESPLNTEAFF.

The J gene is TRBJ1-5, the V gene TRBV5-1; D is possibly TRBD1 (5 bases). Trimming took off 2 bases at V and 5 bases at J, with 14 bases between the two ends. Germline V gene lookup returns CDR1 SGHRS and CDR2 YFSETQ. The CDR3 covers 15 residues. DNA of the CDR3: TGCGCCAGCAGCTTCTCGGGGGGTGATGATCAGCCCCAGCATTTT. Its protein product is CASSFSGGDDQPQHF.